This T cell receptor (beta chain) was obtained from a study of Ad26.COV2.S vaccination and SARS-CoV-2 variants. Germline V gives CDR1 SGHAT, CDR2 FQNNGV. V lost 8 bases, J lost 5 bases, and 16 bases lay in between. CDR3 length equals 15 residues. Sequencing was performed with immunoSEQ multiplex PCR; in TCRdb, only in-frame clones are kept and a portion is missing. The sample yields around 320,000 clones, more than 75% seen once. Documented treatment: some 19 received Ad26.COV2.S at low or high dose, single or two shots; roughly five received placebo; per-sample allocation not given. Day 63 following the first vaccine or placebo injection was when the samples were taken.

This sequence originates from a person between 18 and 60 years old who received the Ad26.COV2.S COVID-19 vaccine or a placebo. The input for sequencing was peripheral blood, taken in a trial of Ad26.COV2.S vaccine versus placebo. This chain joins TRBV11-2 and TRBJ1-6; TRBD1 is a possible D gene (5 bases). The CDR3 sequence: CASPRGKAHNSPLHF. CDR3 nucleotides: TGTGCCAGCCCCCGGGGGAAGGCACATAATTCACCCCTCCACTTT.